These T cell receptor beta chains were read from a single sample in a study of shared clonotypes between healthy human individuals. This table comes from immunoSEQ multiplex PCR, and its TCRdb copy is limited to in-frame clones, with some not included. Of 1.5 million to 2.5 million clones listed, just under 95% were seen once; the top ten hold around 1%. What was sequenced was naive CD8+ T cells sorted from blood. These TCRs come from a man younger than 35 in good health. Each CDR3 is given with its conserved first and last residue.

>TRBV27|TRBJ2-7
CASSFQVEAYEQYF
>TRBV5-6|TRBJ1-1
CASSLAPQGRGEAFF
>TRBV5-1|TRBJ1-6
CASSSRGGYSPLHF
>TRBV10-3|TRBJ2-7
CAISVTISYEQYF
>TRBV13|TRBJ2-5
CASSLAPSSQETQYF
>TRBV27|TRBJ2-5
CASSSGLAGETQYF
>TRBV27|TRBJ2-7
CASSLGPLNEQYF
>TRBV19|TRBJ1-5
CASTDGYSNQPQHF
>TRBV6-5|TRBJ1-3
CASTDSGNTIYF
>TRBV13|TRBJ2-7
CASSFPLAYEQYF
>TRBV6-1|TRBJ1-3
CASSEQAVFRSGNTIYF
>TRBV4-1|TRBJ2-7
CASSRGQGYEQYF
>TRBV4-3|TRBJ2-3
CASSQEVAGGTDTQYF